One and the same sample provided the 24 T cell receptor beta chains below, sequenced in a study of early T cells in non-severe SARS-CoV-2 infection. TCRdb passed the 5' RACE reads through MiXCR, listing each CDR3 protein once. This table has 57,000 or so distinct CDR3 sequences, roughly 5.9% appearing once. Sequenced material: whole blood. These receptor sequences come from an adult who was a healthcare worker with PCR-confirmed SARS-CoV-2 infection or an uninfected control (not recorded which).

This clonotype was counted ten times or more. The V and J genes are TRBV20-1 and TRBJ2-5, with unresolved D. This CDR3 has 11 residues. The ends were cut back, 5 bases at V and 0 bases at J, with 4 bases in the middle. Germline V CDR1 and CDR2: DFQATT, SNEGSKA (reference sequence). The CDR3 here is CSAFDQETQYF. The DNA for the CDR3 is TGCAGTGCTTTTGACCAAGAGACCCAGTACTTC.

This clonotype was seen at least ten times. The J gene is TRBJ2-5, the V gene TRBV29-1; no clear D. The CDR3 length is 13 residues. Between the trimmed V and J ends, which lost 4 bases and 0 bases, there was a span of 9 bases. Germline V gives CDR1 SQVTM, CDR2 ANQGSEA. CDR3 sequence: CSVVGEYQETQYF. CDR3 sequence (DNA): TGCAGCGTTGTCGGCGAGTACCAAGAGACCCAGTACTTC.

This clonotype was observed at least ten times. The V and J genes are TRBV13 and TRBJ2-1; tentative D call: TRBD2 (5 bases). CDR1 and CDR2 from the germline V gene are PRHDT and FYEKMQ (reference sequence). The CDR3 runs 13 residues. V lost 0 bases to trimming and J lost 9 bases, with 9 bases between them. The CDR3 spells CASSLGRGREQFF. The CDR3, as DNA: TGTGCCAGCAGCTTAGGCCGCGGGCGTGAGCAGTTCTTC.

V usage is TRBV21-1 and J usage is TRBJ2-4; TRBD1 is taken as the D call from the table, unchecked against the DNA. TRBV21-1 is termed a pseudogene. This CDR3 contains 8 residues. The CDR3 loop reads CASNRGYF. CDR3 coding DNA: TGTGCCAGCAACAGGGGGTACTTC.

The genes are TRBV7-3 and TRBJ2-5; D unclear. Germline-derived CDR1 and CDR2 are SGHTA and FQGTGA. The ends were cut back, 0 bases at V and 6 bases at J, with 8 bases in the middle. CDR3 size: 13 residues. CDR3: CASSLTLGKTQYF. The CDR3 DNA sequence: TGTGCCAGCAGCTTAACTTTGGGGAAGACCCAGTACTTC.

In this sample, this clonotype turned up many times. The chain links TRBV7-9 to TRBJ2-4; D remains ambiguous. This CDR3 region has 13 residues. Germline values: CDR1 SEHNR, CDR2 FQNEAQ (reference sequence). V was pared by 7 bases and J by 1 base, with 8 bases between. The CDR3 here is CASTPRAKNIQYF. CDR3 in DNA: TGTGCCAGCACCCCTAGGGCCAAAAACATTCAGTACTTC. The whole variable domain, filled in from reference TRBV7-9 and TRBJ2-4, reads DTGVSQNPRHKITKRGQNVTFRCDPISEHNRLYWYRQTLGQGPEFLTYFQNEAQLEKSRLLSDRFSAERPKGSFSTLEIQRTEQGDSAMYLCASTPRAKNIQYFGAGTRLSVL.

This clonotype was found many times. The chain carries TRBV7-8 and TRBJ1-6, with a possible D match to TRBD1 (6 bases). Germline V CDR1 and CDR2: SGHVS, FQNEAQ. The V and J ends lost 6 bases and 6 bases respectively, with 15 bases between them. This CDR3 contains 15 residues. This CDR3 is CASRLVGGANSPLHF. DNA for the CDR3: TGTGCCAGCAGACTCGTCGGGGGGGCTAATTCACCCCTCCACTTT.

This clonotype was observed at least ten times. The chain is built from TRBV7-2 and TRBJ2-7, with D possibly matching TRBD2 (6 bases). Germline assignment: CDR1 SGHTA and CDR2 FQGNSA. The V gene lost 1 base and the J gene lost 2 bases, with 12 bases spanning the gap. CDR3 length: 15 residues. CDR3 sequence (DNA): TGTGCCAGCAGCTTAGATGGCGGAGGGGCCTACGAGCAGTACTTC. Protein: CASSLDGGGAYEQYF.

This clonotype was seen more than once but under ten times. CDR3: CASSWTSGAKRIISTDTQYF. The CDR3 DNA follows: TGTGCCAGCAGCTGGACTAGCGGGGCGAAACGTATAATTAGCACAGATACGCAGTATTTT. The chain carries TRBV7-2 and TRBJ2-3; 12 bases are shared with TRBD2. V was clipped by 4 bases and J by 0 bases; unmatched bases: 14. CDR1 and CDR2 from the germline V gene are SGHTA and FQGNSA. CDR3 length: 20 residues.

This clonotype has a count of ten or more. The CDR3 loop is CAGAPGMYSNQPQHF. The DNA of the CDR3 is TGTGCCGGGGCCCCCGGGATGTATAGCAATCAGCCCCAGCATTTT. The chain is built from TRBV28 and TRBJ1-5; perhaps TRBD1 as D (5 bases). Germline values: CDR1 MDHEN, CDR2 SYDVKM. The CDR3 sequence is 15 residues long. V was clipped by 11 bases and J by 0 bases, with 17 bases between them. The variable domain in full, completed from reference TRBV28 and TRBJ1-5, reads DVKVTQSSRYLVKRTGEKVFLECVQDMDHENMFWYRQDPGLGLRLIYFSYDVKMKEKGDIPEGYSVSREKKERFSLILESASTNQTSMYLCAGAPGMYSNQPQHFGDGTRLSIL.

This clonotype was recorded many times. The chain links TRBV20-1 to TRBJ2-1; 9 nucleotides match TRBD2. Per the germline V gene, CDR1 is DFQATT and CDR2 is SNEGSKA (reference sequence). The CDR3 totals 14 residues. V shed 4 bases and J 9 bases; nucleotides not matched to a gene: 10. CDR3: CSAKEREVRGEQFF. The CDR3 nucleotides are TGCAGTGCTAAAGAGCGGGAGGTCCGTGGTGAGCAGTTCTTC.

This clonotype was counted between two and nine times. The V gene is TRBV5-1, the J gene TRBJ2-2, with a tentative D call TRBD1 (5 bases). Germline lookup yields CDR1 SGHRS and CDR2 YFSETQ. Between the trimmed V and J ends, which lost 5 bases and 5 bases, there was a span of 13 bases. The CDR3 contains 14 residues. The CDR3 DNA follows: TGCGCCAGCAGGAATCCAGGGCTGACCGGGGAGCTGTTTTTT. Residues: CASRNPGLTGELFF.

V gene TRBV20-1 combines with J gene TRBJ2-7, with TRBD1 identical over 10 bases. The CDR3 sequence is 15 residues long. V shed 3 bases, J shed 6 bases, and the junction held 11 bases outside the gene matches. CDR1 is DFQATT, CDR2 SNEGSKA, per germline (reference sequence). The CDR3 loop reads CSASDRGRVTGEQYF. DNA of the CDR3: TGCAGTGCTAGTGACAGGGGGCGCGTTACGGGCGAGCAGTACTTC.

This clonotype was counted ten times or more. The V gene is TRBV10-3, the J gene TRBJ2-7; perhaps TRBD2 as D (6 bases). The CDR3 sequence is 15 residues long. Trimming left V 7 bases short and J 2 bases short, with 18 bases between. Germline CDR1 reads ENHRY; CDR2 reads SYGVKD. CDR3 bases: TGTGCCATCAAAGTTGGGTGGGAGGACACCTACGAGCAGTACTTC. Encoded protein: CAIKVGWEDTYEQYF.

The chain employs TRBV12-3 or TRBV12-4 and TRBJ2-3; D unclear. This CDR3 has 13 residues. V lost 5 bases and J 5 bases, leaving 11 bases between the germline ends. The DNA for the CDR3 is TGTGCCAGCAGTCACCGCCGTGGAGATACGCAGTATTTT. This translates into CASSHRRGDTQYF.

This clonotype was detected only a few times. The chain couples TRBV4-2 to TRBJ2-7; no clear D. The V and J ends lost 2 bases and 2 bases respectively, with 10 bases between them. Per the germline V gene, CDR1 is LGHNA and CDR2 is YNFKEQ. This CDR3 has 14 amino acids. CDR3 sequence: CASSQHSFTYEQYF. In DNA, the CDR3 is TGTGCCAGCAGCCAACACTCCTTTACCTACGAGCAGTACTTC.

The rearrangement joins TRBV7-2 to TRBJ2-1; 10 bases match TRBD2. Per the germline V gene, CDR1 is SGHTA and CDR2 is FQGNSA. Trimming took 1 base from V and 4 from J; bases not matched to a gene: 13. This CDR3 has 19 residues. Written as DNA, the CDR3 is TGTGCCAGCAGCTTAGTTGGGACCCAGCGGGAGGGGTCTTACAATGAGCAGTTCTTC. Amino acid sequence: CASSLVGTQREGSYNEQFF.

In its sample, this clonotype was seen many times. This chain connects TRBV2 to TRBJ2-2; D unclear. The ends were cut back, 2 bases at V and 7 bases at J, with 8 bases in the middle. Germline V gene lookup returns CDR1 SNHLY and CDR2 FYNNEI. The CDR3 has 13 residues. Here the CDR3 reads CASSELGYGELFF. Written as DNA, the CDR3 is TGTGCCAGCAGTGAACTGGGTTACGGGGAGCTGTTTTTT. Full variable domain (missing parts from reference TRBV2 and TRBJ2-2): EPEVTQTPSHQVTQMGQEVILRCVPISNHLYFYWYRQILGQKVEFLVSFYNNEISEKSEIFDDQFSVERPDGSNFTLKIRSTKLEDSAMYFCASSELGYGELFFGEGSRLTVL.

There are many counts of this clonotype. The gene calls are TRBV3-1 and TRBJ2-7, with D maybe TRBD1 (6 bases). CDR3 length equals 14 residues. The germline CDR1 and CDR2 sequences are LGHDT and YNNKEL (reference sequence). V was shortened by 7 bases and J by 0 bases, with 13 bases between the two germline ends. As DNA, the CDR3 is TGTGCCAGCATCAGGGGCTGTAGCTCCTACGAGCAGTACTTC. As protein: CASIRGCSSYEQYF.

This clonotype was found many times. This chain connects TRBV11-2 to TRBJ2-7, with TRBD2 as a possible D gene (5 bases). CDR3 size: 14 residues. The V end was cut by 0 bases, the J end by 7 bases, with 13 bases between. The germline V gene encodes CDR1 SGHAT and CDR2 FQNNGV. For the CDR3, the DNA is TGTGCCAGCAGCTTAGATCGCCTCTCGGGGGAGCAGTACTTC. This translates into CASSLDRLSGEQYF.

The rearrangement links TRBV6-6 to TRBJ1-1; no clear D. Trimming shortened V by 2 bases and J by 0 bases, and 1 base separated the two germline ends. Germline lookup yields CDR1 MNHNY and CDR2 SVGAGI (reference sequence). CDR3 length: 12 amino acids. This chain's CDR3 is CASSYLNTEAFF. The CDR3, as DNA: TGTGCCAGCAGTTACCTGAACACTGAAGCTTTCTTT.

This clonotype was detected many times. This sequence joins TRBV3-1 and TRBJ2-1; 12 bases are a match to TRBD2. With V trimmed by 6 bases and J by 8 bases, 11 bases remained unmatched. The germline V gene has CDR1 LGHDT and CDR2 YNNKEL (reference sequence). The CDR3 is 16 amino acids. CDR3 in amino acids: CASSLSETSGRDEQFF. Written as DNA, the CDR3 is TGTGCCAGCAGTCTGAGCGAGACTAGCGGGAGAGATGAGCAGTTCTTC.

The V call is TRBV19, the J call TRBJ1-5; a possible D gene is TRBD1 (5 bases). Trimming shortened V by 3 bases and J by 6 bases, and 21 bases separated the two germline ends. The germline V gene has CDR1 LNHDA and CDR2 SQIVND (reference sequence). CDR3 length equals 17 residues. The CDR3 DNA sequence: TGTGCCAGTAGTATTTGGCAGGCCCGGGGGGTCGGTCAGCCCCAGCATTTT. As protein: CASSIWQARGVGQPQHF.

The chain combines TRBV7-9 with TRBJ2-7; TRBD1 or TRBD2 may be the D gene (6 bases each). CDR3 length: 16 residues. Germline loops: CDR1 SEHNR, CDR2 FQNEAQ (reference sequence). Deletions cut 1 base from V and 1 base from J, with 14 bases between. The DNA of the CDR3 is TGTGCCAGCAGCTTAGTTGGCGGGGACAAGTCCTACGAGCAGTACTTC. Protein sequence: CASSLVGGDKSYEQYF.